The clone carrying this TCR beta chain has a single count. Germline CDR1 is SGHAT and CDR2 is FQNNGV. J was trimmed by 6 bases and V by 5 bases; bases with no gene match: 8. The CDR3 is 15 residues long. This sample stems from a study of blood T cell repertoires in COVID-19. Study-level information: Sites across the United States, Italy and Spain contributed samples from acute and convalescent COVID-19. The analysed material was cDNA or gDNA that came from T cells, B-cell-depleted T cells, or PBMCs.

Original methodology: Reference gene primer amplification in the assay estimated nucleated cell counts. Only in-frame clones appear in the TCRdb table, and some are missing; sequencing was by immunoSEQ multiplex PCR. V, J and clone size are those of that table, while D and trimming were read from the DNA. The repertoire holds roughly 260,000 clones, with about 87% as singletons. The rearrangement joins TRBV11-2 to TRBJ2-3, with 10 bases matching TRBD2. This sequence was found in a man between 60 and 75 years old who had recovered from COVID-19. Sequenced input: peripheral blood. The CDR3 reads CASSQKRGGGDTQYF. CDR3 coding DNA: TGTGCCAGCAGCCAAAAGCGGGGGGGCGGGGATACGCAGTATTTT. The variable domain in full, with the rest retrieved from reference TRBV11-2 and TRBJ2-3, is EAGVAQSPRYKIIEKRQSVAFWCNPISGHATLYWYQQILGQGPKLLIQFQNNGVVDDSQLPKDRFSAERLKGVDSTLKIQPAKLEDSAVYLCASSQKRGGGDTQYFGPGTRLTVL.